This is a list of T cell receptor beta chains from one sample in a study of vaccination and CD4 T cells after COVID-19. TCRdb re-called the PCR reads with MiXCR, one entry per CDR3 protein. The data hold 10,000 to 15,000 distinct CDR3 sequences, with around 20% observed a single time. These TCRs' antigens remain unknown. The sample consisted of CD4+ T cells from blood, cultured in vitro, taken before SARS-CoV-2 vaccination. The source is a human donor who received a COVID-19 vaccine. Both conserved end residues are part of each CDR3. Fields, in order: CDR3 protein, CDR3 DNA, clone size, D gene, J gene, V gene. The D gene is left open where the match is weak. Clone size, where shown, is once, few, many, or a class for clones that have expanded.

CASMGGGGQSNEKLFF,TGTGCCAGCATGGGGGGAGGGGGCCAATCTAATGAAAAACTGTTTTTT,NA,TRBD1,TRBJ1-4,TRBV6-1
CSALPGQGNEKLFF,TGCAGTGCACTGCCGGGACAGGGTAATGAAAAACTGTTTTTT,NA,TRBD1,TRBJ1-4,TRBV20-1
CATSRGITGVNQPQHF,TGTGCCACCAGCAGAGGGATCACAGGGGTCAATCAGCCCCAGCATTTT,medium-sized,TRBD1,TRBJ1-5,TRBV15
CASSSGLTHEQYF,TGTGCCAGTAGTAGCGGACTAACCCACGAGCAGTACTTC,NA,NA,TRBJ2-7,TRBV19
CAGAGTLGGGNTIYF,TGTGCCGGAGCCGGGACTCTTGGTGGCGGAAACACCATATATTTT,few,NA,TRBJ1-3,TRBV2
CASSDQGYSPLHF,TGCGCCAGCAGTGACCAGGGGTACTCACCCCTCCACTTT,NA,NA,TRBJ1-6,TRBV10-2
CSAREVASSYGYTF,TGCAGTGCTAGAGAGGTCGCTTCATCCTATGGCTACACCTTC,medium-sized,NA,TRBJ1-2,TRBV20-1
CASSRGQQETQYF,TGTGCCAGCTCAAGGGGACAGCAAGAGACCCAGTACTTC,NA,TRBD1,TRBJ2-5,TRBV18
CASSIALPYEQYF,TGTGCCAGCAGCATAGCGCTCCCCTACGAGCAGTACTTC,NA,NA,TRBJ2-7,TRBV27
CASSELPGGVKLFF,TGTGCCAGCAGTGAACTGCCAGGGGGGGTAAAACTGTTTTTT,few,TRBD1,TRBJ1-4,TRBV6-1
CASSIGDSNTDTQYF,TGTGCCAGTAGTATAGGGGACTCAAACACAGATACGCAGTATTTT,few,NA,TRBJ2-3,TRBV19
CISVSEAYWDRAQLSNQPQHF,NA,few,NA,TRBJ1-5,TRBV7-5
CASTTYGGVGGYTF,TGTGCCAGCACTACCTATGGGGGGGTTGGTGGCTACACCTTC,few,NA,TRBJ1-2,TRBV28
CASSFGRGGRSYNEQFF,TGTGCCAGCAGCTTTGGGCGGGGGGGAAGGTCCTACAATGAGCAGTTCTTC,few,TRBD2,TRBJ2-1,TRBV7-9
CATSAQGGRAFF,TGTGCCACCAGTGCACAGGGAGGTCGGGCTTTCTTT,medium-sized,NA,TRBJ1-1,TRBV24-1
CASVLAPSTDTQYF,TGCGCCAGCGTACTGGCACCTAGCACAGATACGCAGTATTTT,NA,NA,TRBJ2-3,TRBV5-1
CASSLDRVQETQYF,TGTGCCAGCAGTTTAGACAGGGTTCAAGAGACCCAGTACTTC,few,TRBD1,TRBJ2-5,TRBV6-5
CASSLALSKEAYQPQHF,TGTGCCAGCAGCTTAGCGCTTTCGAAAGAGGCATATCAGCCCCAGCATTTT,NA,NA,TRBJ1-5,TRBV7-8
CASSLVGGRRGTYEQYF,TGTGCCAGCAGCTTAGTGGGGGGCAGGAGAGGAACCTACGAGCAGTACTTC,NA,NA,TRBJ2-7,TRBV7-6
CASSLLGRGDQPQHF,TGTGCCAGCTCACTGTTGGGGAGGGGTGATCAGCCCCAGCATTTT,few,NA,TRBJ1-5,TRBV18
CASGTGGAIDYGYTF,TGCGCCAGCGGGACAGGGGGCGCGATCGACTATGGCTACACCTTC,few,TRBD1,TRBJ1-2,TRBV5-1
CATSGTGKANEQFF,TGTGCCACCTCCGGGACAGGGAAGGCCAATGAGCAGTTCTTC,few,TRBD1,TRBJ2-1,TRBV24-1
CASSGELGGSYEQYF,TGTGCCAGCAGCGGAGAGTTAGGGGGTTCCTACGAGCAGTACTTC,NA,NA,TRBJ2-7,TRBV7-8
CASSSTKNNEQFF,TGTGCCAGCAGCTCCACCAAGAACAATGAGCAGTTCTTC,few,NA,TRBJ2-1,TRBV21-1
CASSIQRGSTDTQYF,TGTGCCAGCAGCATTCAGCGGGGGTCCACAGATACGCAGTATTTT,NA,TRBD2,TRBJ2-3,TRBV7-9
CATPRGKTGVGLFF,TGTGCCACCCCCCGAGGCAAGACGGGGGTGGGGCTGTTTTTT,NA,NA,TRBJ2-2,TRBV15
CASSSTIVTGKETQYF,TGTGCCAGCAGCTCGACCATAGTGACAGGGAAGGAGACCCAGTACTTC,few,TRBD1,TRBJ2-5,TRBV11-3
CSVEQGGPYEQYF,TGCAGCGTTGAACAGGGTGGCCCCTACGAGCAGTACTTC,NA,NA,TRBJ2-7,TRBV29-1
CASSALQETQYF,TGTGCCAGCAGCGCCCTCCAAGAGACCCAGTACTTC,NA,NA,TRBJ2-5,TRBV11-3
CASSFRFRAPSSTDTQYF,TGTGCCAGCAGCTTTCGGTTCCGGGCCCCCTCGTCCACAGATACGCAGTATTTT,NA,NA,TRBJ2-3,TRBV7-8
CASTITGKEETQYF,TGCGCCAGCACCATAACAGGGAAGGAAGAGACCCAGTACTTC,NA,NA,TRBJ2-5,TRBV5-1
CASSRRPIGGVETDTQYF,TGCGCCAGCAGCCGCCGACCTATAGGGGGCGTAGAGACAGATACGCAGTATTTT,NA,TRBD1,TRBJ2-3,TRBV5-1
CSARDLITEDMNTEAFF,TGCAGTGCTAGAGATCTCATTACGGAAGACATGAACACTGAAGCTTTCTTT,NA,NA,TRBJ1-1,TRBV20-1
CASSPRTSGGTGREQYF,TGTGCCAGCAGCCCTCGGACTAGCGGGGGGACGGGTAGGGAGCAGTACTTC,NA,TRBD2,TRBJ2-7,TRBV4-2
CASSSQGARQPQHF,TGTGCCAGCAGTTCACAGGGGGCGCGCCAGCCCCAGCATTTT,few,TRBD1,TRBJ1-5,TRBV12-3/TRBV12-4
CASSQQGEDYEQYF,TGTGCCAGTAGCCAACAGGGAGAGGACTACGAGCAGTACTTC,NA,NA,TRBJ2-7,TRBV19
CAWLIQGARYGYTF,TGTGCCTGGTTGATACAGGGGGCGCGTTATGGCTACACCTTC,NA,TRBD1,TRBJ1-2,TRBV30
CATSPNFGRSNTGELFF,TGTGCCACCAGCCCCAACTTTGGCAGGTCGAACACCGGGGAGCTGTTTTTT,few,NA,TRBJ2-2,TRBV25-1
CASSRGTGGLNQPQHF,TGTGCCAGCAGCCGAGGGACAGGGGGCTTGAATCAGCCCCAGCATTTT,NA,TRBD1,TRBJ1-5,TRBV4-2
CASSTSSGNTIYF,TGTGCCAGCAGCACCAGCTCTGGAAACACCATATATTTT,NA,NA,TRBJ1-3,TRBV12-3/TRBV12-4
CASSPGQGNTGELFF,TGTGCCAGCAGCCCGGGACAGGGGAATACCGGGGAGCTGTTTTTT,NA,TRBD1,TRBJ2-2,TRBV7-7
CASSSLGTVGETQYF,TGTGCCAGCAGCTCGCTCGGGACAGTGGGGGAGACCCAGTACTTC,few,TRBD1,TRBJ2-5,TRBV7-9
CAIREDNRGEDTDTQYF,TGTGCCATCAGGGAGGATAACAGGGGAGAGGACACAGATACGCAGTATTTT,few,TRBD1,TRBJ2-3,TRBV10-3
CASSLDLGGGYEQYF,TGTGCCAGCAGCTTAGATCTAGGGGGGGGGTACGAGCAGTACTTC,NA,NA,TRBJ2-7,TRBV11-2
CASSFSRSNQPQHF,TGTGCCAGCAGTTTTAGCAGAAGCAATCAGCCCCAGCATTTT,few,NA,TRBJ1-5,TRBV12-3/TRBV12-4
CASSAIPASGYNEQFF,TGTGCCAGCAGCGCCATCCCGGCTAGCGGGTACAATGAGCAGTTCTTC,few,TRBD2,TRBJ2-1,TRBV9
CASSYNRGETQYF,TGTGCCAGCAGCTATAACAGGGGAGAGACCCAGTACTTC,NA,TRBD1,TRBJ2-5,TRBV7-9
CASSIKYSNQPQHF,TGTGCCAGTAGTATTAAGTATAGCAATCAGCCCCAGCATTTT,medium-sized,NA,TRBJ1-5,TRBV19
CASSLDQPSVAEKLFF,TGTGCCAGCAGCTTAGATCAGCCCTCTGTCGCTGAAAAACTGTTTTTT,few,NA,TRBJ1-4,TRBV7-6
CASSLNQDNSPLHF,TGTGCCAGCTCCCTAAACCAAGACAATTCACCCCTCCACTTT,few,NA,TRBJ1-6,TRBV18
CASSPEGGESYEQYF,TGTGCCAGCAGCCCCGAAGGGGGGGAGTCCTACGAGCAGTACTTC,NA,NA,TRBJ2-7,TRBV4-2